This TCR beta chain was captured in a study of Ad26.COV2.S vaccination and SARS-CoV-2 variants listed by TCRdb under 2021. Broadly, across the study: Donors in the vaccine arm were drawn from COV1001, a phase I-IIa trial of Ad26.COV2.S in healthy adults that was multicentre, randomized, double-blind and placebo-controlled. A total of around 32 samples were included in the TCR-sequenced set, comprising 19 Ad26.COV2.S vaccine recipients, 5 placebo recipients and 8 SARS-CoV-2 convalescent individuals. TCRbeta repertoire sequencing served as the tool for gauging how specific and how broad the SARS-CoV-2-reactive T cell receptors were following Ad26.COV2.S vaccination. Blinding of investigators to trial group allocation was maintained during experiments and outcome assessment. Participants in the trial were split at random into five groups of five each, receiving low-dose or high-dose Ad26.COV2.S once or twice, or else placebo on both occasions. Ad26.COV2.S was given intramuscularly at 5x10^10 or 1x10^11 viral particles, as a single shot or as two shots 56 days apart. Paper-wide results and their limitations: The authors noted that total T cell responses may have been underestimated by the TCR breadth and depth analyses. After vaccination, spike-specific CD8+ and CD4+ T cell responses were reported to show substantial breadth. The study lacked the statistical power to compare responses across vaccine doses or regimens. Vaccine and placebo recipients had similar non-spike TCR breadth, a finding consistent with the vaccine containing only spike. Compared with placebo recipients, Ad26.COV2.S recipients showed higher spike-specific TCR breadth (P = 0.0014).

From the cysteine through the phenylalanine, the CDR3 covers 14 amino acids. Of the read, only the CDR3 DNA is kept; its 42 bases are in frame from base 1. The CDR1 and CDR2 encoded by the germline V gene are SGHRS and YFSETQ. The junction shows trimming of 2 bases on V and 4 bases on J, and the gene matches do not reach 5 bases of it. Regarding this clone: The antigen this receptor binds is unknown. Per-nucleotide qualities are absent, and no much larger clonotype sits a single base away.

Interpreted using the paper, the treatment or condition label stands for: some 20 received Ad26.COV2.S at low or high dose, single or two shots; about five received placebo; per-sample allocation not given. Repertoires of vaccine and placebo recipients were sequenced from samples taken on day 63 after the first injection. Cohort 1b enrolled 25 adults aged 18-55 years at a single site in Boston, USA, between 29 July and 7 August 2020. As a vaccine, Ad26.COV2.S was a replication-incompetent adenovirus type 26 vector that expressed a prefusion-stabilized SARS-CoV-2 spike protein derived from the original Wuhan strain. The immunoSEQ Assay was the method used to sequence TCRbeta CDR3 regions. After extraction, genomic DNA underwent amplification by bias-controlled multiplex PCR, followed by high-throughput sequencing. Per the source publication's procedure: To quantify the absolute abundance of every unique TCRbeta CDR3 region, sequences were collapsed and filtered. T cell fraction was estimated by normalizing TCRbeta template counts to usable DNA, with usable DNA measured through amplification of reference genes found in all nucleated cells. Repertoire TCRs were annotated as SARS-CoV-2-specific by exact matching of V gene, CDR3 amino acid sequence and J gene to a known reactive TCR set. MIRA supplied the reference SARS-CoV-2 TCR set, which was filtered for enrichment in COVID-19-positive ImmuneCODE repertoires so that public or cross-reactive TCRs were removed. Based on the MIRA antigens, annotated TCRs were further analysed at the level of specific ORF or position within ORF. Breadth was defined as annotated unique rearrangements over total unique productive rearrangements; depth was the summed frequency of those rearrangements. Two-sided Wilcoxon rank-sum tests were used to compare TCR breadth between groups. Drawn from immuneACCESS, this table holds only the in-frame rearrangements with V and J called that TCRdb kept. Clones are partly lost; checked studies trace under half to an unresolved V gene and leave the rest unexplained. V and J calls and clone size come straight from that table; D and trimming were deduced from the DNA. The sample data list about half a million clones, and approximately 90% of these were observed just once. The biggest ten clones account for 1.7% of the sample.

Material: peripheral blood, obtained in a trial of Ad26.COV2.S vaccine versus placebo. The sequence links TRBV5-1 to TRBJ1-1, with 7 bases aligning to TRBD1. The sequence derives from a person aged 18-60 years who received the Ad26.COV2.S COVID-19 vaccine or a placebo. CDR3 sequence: CASSLQGKGTEAFF. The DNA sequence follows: TGCGCCAGCAGCTTACAGGGGAAAGGCACTGAAGCTTTCTTT.